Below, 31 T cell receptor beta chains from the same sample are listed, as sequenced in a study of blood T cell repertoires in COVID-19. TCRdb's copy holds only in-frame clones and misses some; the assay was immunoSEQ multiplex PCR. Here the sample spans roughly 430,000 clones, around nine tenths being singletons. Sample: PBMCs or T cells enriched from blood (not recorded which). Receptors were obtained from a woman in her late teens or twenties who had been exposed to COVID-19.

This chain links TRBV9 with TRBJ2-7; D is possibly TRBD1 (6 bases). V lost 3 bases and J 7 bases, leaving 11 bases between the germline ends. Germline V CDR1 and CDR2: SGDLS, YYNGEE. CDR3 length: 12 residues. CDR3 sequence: CASSGTGWEQYF. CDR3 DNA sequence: TGTGCCAGCAGCGGAACAGGGTGGGAGCAGTACTTC.

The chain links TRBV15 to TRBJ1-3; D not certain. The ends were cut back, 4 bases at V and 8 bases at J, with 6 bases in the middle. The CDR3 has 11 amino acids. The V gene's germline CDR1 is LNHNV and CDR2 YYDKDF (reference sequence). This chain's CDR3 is CATSNADTIYF. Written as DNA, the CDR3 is TGTGCCACCAGCAACGCGGACACCATATATTTT.

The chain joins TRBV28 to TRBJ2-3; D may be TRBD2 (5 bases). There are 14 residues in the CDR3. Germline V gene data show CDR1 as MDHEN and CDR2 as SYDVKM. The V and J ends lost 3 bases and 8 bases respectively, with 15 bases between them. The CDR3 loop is CASSFSTDLGTQYF. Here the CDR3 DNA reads TGTGCCAGCAGTTTTTCGACGGACTTGGGTACGCAGTATTTT.

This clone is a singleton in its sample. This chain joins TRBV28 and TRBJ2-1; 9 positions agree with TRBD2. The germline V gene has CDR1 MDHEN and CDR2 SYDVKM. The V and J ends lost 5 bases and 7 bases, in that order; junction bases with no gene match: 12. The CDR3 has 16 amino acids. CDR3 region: CASSALSGGGANEQFF. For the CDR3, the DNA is TGTGCCAGCAGTGCCCTCTCCGGCGGGGGGGCGAATGAGCAGTTCTTC.

The CDR3 reads CASSPRQGNYEQYF. CDR3 DNA sequence: TGTGCCAGCTCACCTAGACAGGGGAACTACGAGCAGTACTTC. This sequence joins TRBV18 and TRBJ2-7; 8 nucleotides match TRBD1. CDR3 length equals 14 residues. Germline V CDR1 and CDR2: KGHSH, LQKENI. V shed 3 bases and J 3 bases; nucleotides not matched to a gene: 4.

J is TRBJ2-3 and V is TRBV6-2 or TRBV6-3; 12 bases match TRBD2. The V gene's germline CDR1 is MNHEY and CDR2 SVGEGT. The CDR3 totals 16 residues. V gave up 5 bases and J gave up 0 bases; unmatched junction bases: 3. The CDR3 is CASSRGLAGSTDTQYF. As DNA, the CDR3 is TGTGCCAGCAGTCGGGGACTAGCGGGTAGCACAGATACGCAGTATTTT.

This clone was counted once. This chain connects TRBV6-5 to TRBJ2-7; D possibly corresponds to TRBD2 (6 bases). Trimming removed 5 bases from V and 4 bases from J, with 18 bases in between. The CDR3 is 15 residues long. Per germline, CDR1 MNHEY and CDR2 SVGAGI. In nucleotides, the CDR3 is TGTGCCAGCAGTCAACAACCGGGACTCCGATACGAGCAGTACTTC. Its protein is CASSQQPGLRYEQYF.

For the CDR3, the DNA is TGCGCCAGCAGCCAAGGTCCGGGTATAGTATCCTATGGCTACACCTTC. It codes for CASSQGPGIVSYGYTF. V gene TRBV4-1 combines with J gene TRBJ1-2; no reliable D call. Trimming shortened V by 1 base and J by 4 bases, and 16 bases separated the two germline ends. This CDR3 is built from 16 residues. Germline-derived CDR1 and CDR2 are MGHRA and YSYEKL.

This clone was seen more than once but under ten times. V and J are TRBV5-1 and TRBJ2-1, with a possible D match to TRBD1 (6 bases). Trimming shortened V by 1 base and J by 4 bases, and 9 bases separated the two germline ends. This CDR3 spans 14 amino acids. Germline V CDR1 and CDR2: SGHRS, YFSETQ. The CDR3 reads CASSLPTGYNEQFF. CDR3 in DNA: TGCGCCAGCAGCTTGCCTACAGGGTACAATGAGCAGTTCTTC.

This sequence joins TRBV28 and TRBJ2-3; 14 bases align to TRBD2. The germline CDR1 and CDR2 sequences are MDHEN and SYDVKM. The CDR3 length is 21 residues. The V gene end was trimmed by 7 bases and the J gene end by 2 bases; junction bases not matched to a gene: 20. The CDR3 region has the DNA TGTGCCAGCACCGAGCCCGGGACTAGCGGGAGAGGGACCCCCCTCACAGATACGCAGTATTTT. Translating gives CASTEPGTSGRGTPLTDTQYF.

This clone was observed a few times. The CDR3: CASKGRDRGGNTEAFF. Here the CDR3 DNA reads TGCGCCAGCAAGGGCCGGGACAGGGGGGGAAACACTGAAGCTTTCTTT. The chain links TRBV4-3 to TRBJ1-1, with TRBD1 identical over 11 bases. The length of the CDR3 is 16 residues. Germline lookup yields CDR1 LGHNA and CDR2 YSLEER. With V trimmed by 7 bases and J by 2 bases, 9 bases remained unmatched.

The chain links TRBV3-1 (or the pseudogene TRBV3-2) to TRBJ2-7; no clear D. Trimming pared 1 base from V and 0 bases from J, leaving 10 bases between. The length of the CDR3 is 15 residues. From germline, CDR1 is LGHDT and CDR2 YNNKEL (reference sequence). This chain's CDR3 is CASSQVLISSYEQYF. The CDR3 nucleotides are TGTGCCAGCAGCCAAGTCCTTATCAGCTCCTACGAGCAGTACTTC.

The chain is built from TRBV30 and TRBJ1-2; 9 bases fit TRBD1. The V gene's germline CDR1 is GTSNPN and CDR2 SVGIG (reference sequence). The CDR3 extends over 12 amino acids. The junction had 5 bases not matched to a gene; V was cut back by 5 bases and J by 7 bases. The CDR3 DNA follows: TGTGCCTGGGGGGGGACAGGGCTTGGCTACACCTTC. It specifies CAWGGTGLGYTF.

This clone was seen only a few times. CDR3 nucleotide sequence: TGTGCCACCAGCAGAGAGTGGAGGGACTACGAGCAGTACTTC. Translating it yields CATSREWRDYEQYF. The rearrangement uses TRBV15 and TRBJ2-7, with a possible D match to TRBD2 (6 bases). Trimming removed 0 bases from V and 3 bases from J, with 9 bases in between. The germline V gene encodes CDR1 LNHNV and CDR2 YYDKDF (reference sequence). This CDR3 is 14 amino acids long.

CDR3 DNA sequence: TGTGCCAGCAGTGGGGAGGGGCTTCGCACAGATACGCAGTATTTT. The encoded protein is CASSGEGLRTDTQYF. The J gene is TRBJ2-3, the V gene TRBV2, with TRBD2 matching 7 bases. The CDR3 extends over 15 amino acids. Looked up from germline, CDR1 is SNHLY and CDR2 is FYNNEI. V trimming: 4 bases; J trimming: 1 base; junction bases outside the gene matches: 5.

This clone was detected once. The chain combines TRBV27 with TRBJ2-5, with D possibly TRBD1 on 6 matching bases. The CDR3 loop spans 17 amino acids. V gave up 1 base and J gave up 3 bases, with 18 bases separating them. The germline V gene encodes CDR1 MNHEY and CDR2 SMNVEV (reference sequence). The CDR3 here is CASSLWGQGVGEETQYF. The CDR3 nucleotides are TGTGCCAGCAGTTTATGGGGGCAGGGTGTTGGAGAAGAGACCCAGTACTTC.

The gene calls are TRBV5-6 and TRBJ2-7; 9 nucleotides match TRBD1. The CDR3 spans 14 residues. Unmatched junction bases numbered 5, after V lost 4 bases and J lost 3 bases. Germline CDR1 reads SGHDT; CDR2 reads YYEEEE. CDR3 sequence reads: CASSAGTGYYEQYF. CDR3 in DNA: TGTGCCAGCAGCGCCGGGACAGGGTACTACGAGCAGTACTTC.

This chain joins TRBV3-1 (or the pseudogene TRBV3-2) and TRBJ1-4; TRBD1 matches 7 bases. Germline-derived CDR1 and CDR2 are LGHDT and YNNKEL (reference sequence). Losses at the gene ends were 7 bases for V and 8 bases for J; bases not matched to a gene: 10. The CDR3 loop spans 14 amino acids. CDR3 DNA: TGTGCCAGCACCGACGGGACAGACCAAGAAAAACTGTTTTTT. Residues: CASTDGTDQEKLFF.

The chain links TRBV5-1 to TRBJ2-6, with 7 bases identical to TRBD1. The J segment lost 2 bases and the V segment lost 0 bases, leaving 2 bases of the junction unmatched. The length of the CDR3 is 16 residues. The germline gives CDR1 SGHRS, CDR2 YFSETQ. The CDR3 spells CASSLGGTAGANVLTF. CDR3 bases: TGCGCCAGCAGCTTGGGGGGGACAGCTGGGGCCAACGTCCTGACTTTC.

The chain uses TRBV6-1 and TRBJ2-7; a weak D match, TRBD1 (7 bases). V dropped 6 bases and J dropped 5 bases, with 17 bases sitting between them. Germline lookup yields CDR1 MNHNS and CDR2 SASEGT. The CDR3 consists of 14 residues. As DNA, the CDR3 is TGTGCCAGCAGAAACCGACAGGGAGGCGACGAGCAGTACTTC. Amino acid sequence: CASRNRQGGDEQYF.

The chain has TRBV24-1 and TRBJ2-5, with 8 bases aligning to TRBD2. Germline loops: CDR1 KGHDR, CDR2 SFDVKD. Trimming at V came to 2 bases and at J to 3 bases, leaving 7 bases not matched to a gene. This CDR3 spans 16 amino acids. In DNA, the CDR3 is TGTGCCACCAGTGATTCCCGGACGGGGGGGAAAGAGACCCAGTACTTC. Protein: CATSDSRTGGKETQYF.

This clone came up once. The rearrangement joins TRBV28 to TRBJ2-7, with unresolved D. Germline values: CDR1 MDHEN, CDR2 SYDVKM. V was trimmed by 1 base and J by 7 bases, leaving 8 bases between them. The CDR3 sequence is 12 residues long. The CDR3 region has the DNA TGTGCCAGCAGTTTATTACGAGGAGAGCAGTACTTC. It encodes CASSLLRGEQYF. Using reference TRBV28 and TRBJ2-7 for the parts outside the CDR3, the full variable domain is DVKVTQSSRYLVKRTGEKVFLECVQDMDHENMFWYRQDPGLGLRLIYFSYDVKMKEKGDIPEGYSVSREKKERFSLILESASTNQTSMYLCASSLLRGEQYFGPGTRLTVT.

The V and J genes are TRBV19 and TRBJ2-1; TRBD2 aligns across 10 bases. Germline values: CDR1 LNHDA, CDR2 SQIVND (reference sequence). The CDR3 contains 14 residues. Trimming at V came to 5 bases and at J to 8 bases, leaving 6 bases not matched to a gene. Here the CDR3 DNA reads TGTGCCAGTAGTCGTCTAGCGGGGGCCGATGAGCAGTTCTTC. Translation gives CASSRLAGADEQFF.

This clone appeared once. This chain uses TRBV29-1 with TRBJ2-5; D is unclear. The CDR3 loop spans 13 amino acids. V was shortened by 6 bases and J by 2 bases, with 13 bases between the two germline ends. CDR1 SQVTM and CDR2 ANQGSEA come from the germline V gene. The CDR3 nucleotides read TGCAGCGTGAGGTCGGAATGGCAAGAGACCCAGTACTTC. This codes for CSVRSEWQETQYF.

The CDR3 DNA reads as TGCGCCAGCAGCGGAGACCCGTCTCAAGGGGACACTGAAGCTTTCTTT. It codes for CASSGDPSQGDTEAFF. J is TRBJ1-1 and V is TRBV5-1; D is perhaps TRBD1 (5 bases). The V gene's germline CDR1 is SGHRS and CDR2 YFSETQ. There are 16 residues in the CDR3. Trimming took off 4 bases at V and 3 bases at J, with 19 bases between the two ends.

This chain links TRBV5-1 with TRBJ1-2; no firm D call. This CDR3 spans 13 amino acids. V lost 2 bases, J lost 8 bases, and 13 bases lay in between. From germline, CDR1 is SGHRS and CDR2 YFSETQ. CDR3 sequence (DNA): TGCGCCAGCAGCTTAATCGAGGCTGGGGGCTACACCTTC. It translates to CASSLIEAGGYTF.

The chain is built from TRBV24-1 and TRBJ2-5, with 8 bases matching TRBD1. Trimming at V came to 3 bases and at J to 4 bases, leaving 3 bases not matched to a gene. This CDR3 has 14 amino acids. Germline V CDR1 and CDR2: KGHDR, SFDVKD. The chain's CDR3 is CATSDRTGLETQYF. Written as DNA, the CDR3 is TGTGCCACCAGTGATCGGACAGGGTTAGAGACCCAGTACTTC.

CDR3 in DNA: TGTGCCAGTCTAGCGGCTAGCACAGATACGCAGTATTTT. As protein: CASLAASTDTQYF. The rearrangement uses TRBV2 and TRBJ2-3, with 7 nucleotides matching TRBD2. CDR1 is SNHLY, CDR2 FYNNEI, per germline. The trim removed 9 bases at V and 0 bases at J, leaving 3 bases unmatched. The CDR3 is 13 residues long.

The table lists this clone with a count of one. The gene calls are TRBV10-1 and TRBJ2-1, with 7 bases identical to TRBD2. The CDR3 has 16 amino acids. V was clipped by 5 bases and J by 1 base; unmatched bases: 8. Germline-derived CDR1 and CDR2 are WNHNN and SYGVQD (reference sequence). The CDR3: CASSPPGRESYNEQFF. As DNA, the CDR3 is TGCGCCAGCAGTCCCCCGGGGCGGGAGTCCTACAATGAGCAGTTCTTC.

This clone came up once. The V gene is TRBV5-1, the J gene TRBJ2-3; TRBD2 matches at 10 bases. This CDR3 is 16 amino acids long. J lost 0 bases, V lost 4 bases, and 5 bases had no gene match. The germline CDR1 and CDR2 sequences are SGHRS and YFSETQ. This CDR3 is CASSGGTSVSTDTQYF. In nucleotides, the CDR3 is TGCGCCAGCAGCGGCGGGACTAGCGTTAGCACAGATACGCAGTATTTT. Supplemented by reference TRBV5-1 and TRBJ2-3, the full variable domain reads KAGVTQTPRYLIKTRGQQVTLSCSPISGHRSVSWYQQTPGQGLQFLFEYFSETQRNKGNFPGRFSGRQFSNSRSEMNVSTLELGDSALYLCASSGGTSVSTDTQYFGPGTRLTVL.

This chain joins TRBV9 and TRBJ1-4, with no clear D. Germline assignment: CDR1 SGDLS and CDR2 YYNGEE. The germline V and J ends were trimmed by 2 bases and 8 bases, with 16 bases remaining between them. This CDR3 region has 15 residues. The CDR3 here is CASSVEGRAPEKLFF. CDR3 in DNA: TGTGCCAGCAGCGTGGAGGGCAGAGCACCGGAAAAACTGTTTTTT.